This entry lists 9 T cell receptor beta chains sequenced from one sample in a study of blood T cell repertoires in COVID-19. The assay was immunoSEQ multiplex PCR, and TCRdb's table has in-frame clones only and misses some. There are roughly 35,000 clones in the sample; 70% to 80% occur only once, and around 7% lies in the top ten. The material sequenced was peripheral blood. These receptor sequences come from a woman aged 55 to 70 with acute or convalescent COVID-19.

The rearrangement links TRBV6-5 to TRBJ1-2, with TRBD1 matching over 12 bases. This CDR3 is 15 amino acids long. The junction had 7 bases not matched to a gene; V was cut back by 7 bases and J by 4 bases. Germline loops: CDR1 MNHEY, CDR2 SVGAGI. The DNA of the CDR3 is TGTGCCAGCACAGGGACAGGGGGCATCATCTATGGCTACACCTTC. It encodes CASTGTGGIIYGYTF.

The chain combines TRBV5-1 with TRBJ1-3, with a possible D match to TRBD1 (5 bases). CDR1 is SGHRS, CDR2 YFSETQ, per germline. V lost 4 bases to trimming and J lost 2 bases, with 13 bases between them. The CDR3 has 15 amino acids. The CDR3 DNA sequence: TGCGCCAGCAGCGAGACAGCTGATCCTGGAAACACCATATATTTT. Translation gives CASSETADPGNTIYF.

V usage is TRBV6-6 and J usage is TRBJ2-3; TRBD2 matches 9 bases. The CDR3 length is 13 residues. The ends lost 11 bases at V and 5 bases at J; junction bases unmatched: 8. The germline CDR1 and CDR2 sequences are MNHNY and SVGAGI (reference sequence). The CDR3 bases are TGTGCCGCACGGGCGGGGGGGCTAGATACGCAGTATTTT. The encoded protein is CAARAGGLDTQYF.

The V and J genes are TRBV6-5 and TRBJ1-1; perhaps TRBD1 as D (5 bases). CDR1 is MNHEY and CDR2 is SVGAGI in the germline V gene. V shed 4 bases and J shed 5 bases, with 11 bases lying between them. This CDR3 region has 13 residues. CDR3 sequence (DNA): TGTGCCAGCAGTTTTCAGGGAAGGACTGAAGCTTTCTTT. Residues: CASSFQGRTEAFF.

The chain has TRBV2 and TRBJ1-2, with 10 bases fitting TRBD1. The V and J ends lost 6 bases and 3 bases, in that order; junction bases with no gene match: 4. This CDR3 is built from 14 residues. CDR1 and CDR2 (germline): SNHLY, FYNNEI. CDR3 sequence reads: CASRTGTGDYGYTF. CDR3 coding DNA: TGTGCCAGCAGGACCGGGACAGGGGACTATGGCTACACCTTC.

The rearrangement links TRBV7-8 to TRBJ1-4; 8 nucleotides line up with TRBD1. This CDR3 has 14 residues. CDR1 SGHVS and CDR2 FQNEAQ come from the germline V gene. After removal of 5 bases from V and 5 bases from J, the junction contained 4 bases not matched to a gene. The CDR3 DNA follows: TGTGCCAGCAGCCCGACAGGGGTCAATGAAAAACTGTTTTTT. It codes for CASSPTGVNEKLFF.

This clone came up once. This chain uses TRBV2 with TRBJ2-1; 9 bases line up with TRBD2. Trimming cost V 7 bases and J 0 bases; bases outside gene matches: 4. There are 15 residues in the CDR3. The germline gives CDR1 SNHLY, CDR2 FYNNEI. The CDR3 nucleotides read TGTGCCAGCAAAATTAGCGGGGGCTCCTACAATGAGCAGTTCTTC. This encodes CASKISGGSYNEQFF.

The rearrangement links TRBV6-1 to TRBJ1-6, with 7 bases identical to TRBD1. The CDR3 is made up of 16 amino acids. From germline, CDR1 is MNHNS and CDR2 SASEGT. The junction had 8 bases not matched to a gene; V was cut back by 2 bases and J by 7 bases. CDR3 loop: CASSEQQGLMNSPLHF. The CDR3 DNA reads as TGTGCCAGCAGTGAACAACAGGGGCTTATGAATTCACCCCTCCACTTT.

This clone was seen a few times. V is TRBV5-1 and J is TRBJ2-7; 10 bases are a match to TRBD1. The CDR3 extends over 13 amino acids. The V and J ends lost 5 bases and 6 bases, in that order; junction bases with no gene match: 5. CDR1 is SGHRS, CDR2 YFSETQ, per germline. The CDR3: CASRTGGASEQYF. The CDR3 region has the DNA TGCGCCAGCAGGACAGGGGGCGCGAGCGAGCAGTACTTC.